A single sample is the source of the 8 T cell receptor beta chains below, sequenced in a study of blood T cell repertoires in COVID-19. Clones were read by immunoSEQ multiplex PCR, and TCRdb kept only the in-frame ones, dropping some. The sample shows a few hundred thousand clones, around four fifths of them seen only once. The sequencing input was peripheral blood. These receptors came from a man aged 55 to 70 who had recovered from COVID-19.

The rearrangement links TRBV24-1 to TRBJ2-3, with D perhaps TRBD2 (5 bases). The CDR3 sequence is 12 residues long. V was clipped by 9 bases and J by 6 bases, with 12 bases between them. Germline V gene data show CDR1 as KGHDR and CDR2 as SFDVKD. The CDR3 coding sequence is TGTGCCACCGCCTCTACGGGGGATACGCAGTATTTT. This translates into CATASTGDTQYF.

The V and J genes are TRBV6-5 and TRBJ2-3, with 13 bases identical to TRBD2. The junction had 0 bases not matched to a gene; V was cut back by 6 bases and J by 3 bases. CDR3 length: 14 residues. From germline, CDR1 is MNHEY and CDR2 SVGAGI. CDR3: CASRGLAGTDTQYF. For the CDR3, the DNA is TGTGCCAGCAGGGGACTAGCGGGGACAGATACGCAGTATTTT.

The chain carries TRBV27 and TRBJ1-1; 10 bases are a match to TRBD1. From germline, CDR1 is MNHEY and CDR2 SMNVEV (reference sequence). V shed 3 bases, J shed 0 bases, and the junction held 7 bases outside the gene matches. CDR3 size: 17 residues. The CDR3 coding sequence is TGTGCCAGCAGTTTGACAGGGGGCCCTTTCATGAACACTGAAGCTTTCTTT. Its protein is CASSLTGGPFMNTEAFF.

This clone appeared a few times. V usage is TRBV25-1 and J usage is TRBJ1-6; D is ambiguous. The CDR3 consists of 13 residues. Germline assignment: CDR1 MGHDK and CDR2 SYGVNS. The V gene lost 6 bases and the J gene lost 8 bases, with 11 bases spanning the gap. DNA of the CDR3: TGTGCCAGCAGCCGCCCCGGGGATTCACCCCTCCACTTT. Its translation is CASSRPGDSPLHF. Variable domain in full (rest from reference TRBV25-1 and TRBJ1-6): EADIYQTPRYLVIGTGKKITLECSQTMGHDKMYWYQQDPGMELHLIHYSYGVNSTEKGDLSSESTVSRIRTEHFPLTLESARPSHTSQYLCASSRPGDSPLHFGNGTRLTVT.

Comments on this clone: Other DNA sequences from this sample encode an identical CDR3 as well. The chain carries TRBV29-1 and TRBJ2-5; D ambiguous. The CDR3 covers 12 residues. CDR1 is SQVTM, CDR2 ANQGSEA, per germline. V lost 4 bases and J lost 5, with 11 bases in between. The CDR3 coding sequence is TGCAGCGTTGGAGAGTCGAGGGAGACCCAGTACTTC. Its protein is CSVGESRETQYF. The whole variable domain, filled in from reference TRBV29-1 and TRBJ2-5, reads SAVISQKPSRDICQRGTSLTIQCQVDSQVTMMFWYRQQPGQSLTLIATANQGSEATYESGFVIDKFPISRPNLTFSTLTVSNMSPEDSSIYLCSVGESRETQYFGPGTRLLVL.

V is TRBV7-6 and J is TRBJ2-2; D remains ambiguous. Germline V gene data show CDR1 as SGHVS and CDR2 as FNYEAQ. The CDR3 loop spans 15 amino acids. V gave up 5 bases and J gave up 1 base, with 11 bases separating them. The chain's CDR3 is CASSQTGGNTGELFF. CDR3 DNA sequence: TGTGCCAGCAGCCAGACTGGCGGGAACACCGGGGAGCTGTTTTTT.

The chain combines TRBV28 with TRBJ2-1, with 8 bases lining up with TRBD1. Per the germline V gene, CDR1 is MDHEN and CDR2 is SYDVKM. Unmatched junction bases numbered 8, after V lost 1 base and J lost 6 bases. This CDR3 has 16 amino acids. The CDR3 sequence: CASSLSGQGRINEQFF. The CDR3 DNA reads as TGTGCCAGCAGTTTATCAGGACAGGGAAGAATCAATGAGCAGTTCTTC.

V gene TRBV7-2 combines with J gene TRBJ2-7; 8 bases align to TRBD2. Germline-derived CDR1 and CDR2 are SGHTA and FQGNSA. The length of the CDR3 is 15 residues. The V gene end was trimmed by 5 bases and the J gene end by 6 bases; junction bases not matched to a gene: 12. For the CDR3, the DNA is TGTGCCAGCAGCCAAGGACTAGCCCCTCCGGGCGAGCAGTACTTC. This encodes CASSQGLAPPGEQYF.